This TCR beta chain emerged from a study of cytomegalovirus exposure and HLA in healthy donors (dated by TCRdb to the late 2010s). For the study in its entirety: An earlier analysis of some 600 of the donors reported approximately 300 Gb of sequence data and 117 million unique TCR beta sequences obtained from approximately 180 million T cells. Approximately 300 gigabases of sequencing data and roughly 80 million unique TCR sequences made up an early release that covered 500 to 650 HLA-typed donors. The genetic ancestry cluster associated with self-reported Caucasian donors included roughly four fifths of the roughly 380 genotyped donors. The study aimed to test whether signatures of past pathogen exposure could be identified by cataloging public T cell receptors. Using immunosequencing, the study profiled T cell repertoires from about 610 subjects and related those repertoires to cytomegalovirus serostatus. Besides the first cohort of 550 to 750 subjects, a separate validation cohort made up of 120 different subjects was used. High-throughput TCR immunosequencing, statistical association of individual TCRs with disease status, and machine learning were combined to predict cytomegalovirus infection status. To study patterns of TCR occurrence, a later analysis re-analyzed previously published TCR beta repertoires from 666 donors and added high-resolution HLA genotyping. In the later analysis, no new phenotypic data were used to find candidate immune exposures; instead, reliance was placed on TCR beta sequences and their occurrence across donors. To decide whether each TCR beta V gene segment behaved as functional or pseudogenic, an earlier analysis of 587 of the donors relied on high-throughput TCR beta sequencing. Donor age, sex, ethnicity and CMV serostatus were compiled alongside the repertoire data. A later genetic analysis used genome-wide SNP genotypes for about three fifths of the 666 donors, treating that subset as a discovery cohort. All discovery cohort repertoires had been generated on a single sequencing platform. Class I and class II HLA loci were covered by the typing at four-digit resolution. The number of typed donors differed by locus: about 620-640 for A, B, C, DRB1 and DQB1; about 520 for DQA1; over 600 for DPA1; and about 450 for DPB1. A handful of DR-DQ haplotypes were handled as single units for association and clustering because linkage in the cohort was strong. Among about 400 genotyped donors of the cohort, an average of roughly 230,000 unique TCR beta nucleotide sequences was sequenced per donor, of which about 19% were non-productive. Broader findings and caveats from the paper: In a later analysis, the rate of TCR association differed among HLA loci, with DRB1 alleles having the most associated TCRs and HLA-C alleles having the fewest. Three of the identified cytomegalovirus-associated TCR beta chains were confirmed in vitro to be specific for cytomegalovirus antigens. A later analysis associated approximately 17,000 TCR beta sequences with specific HLA alleles at a false discovery rate of 0.05. In a later analysis, HLA-associated TCR beta chains showed more clonal expansion and lower generation probabilities than non-associated chains that were equally common. According to a later analysis, parvovirus B19, influenza, CMV and Epstein-Barr virus appeared linked to several top co-occurrence clusters. A later genetic analysis associated a missense DCLRE1C variant with V-gene and J-gene trimming of TCR beta chains, and an independent cohort replicated the association. In an earlier analysis of roughly 560 of the donors, most TCR beta V segments were observed in productive rearrangements about 90% or about 30% of the time, broadly matching IMGT annotations. The authors suggested that the approach could potentially be generalized to other disease states and immunological phenotypes. A group of highly shared sequence variants was considered likely to be a technical artifact of the sequencing pipeline. When HLA alleles, especially DR and DQ, strongly co-occurred, TCR associations were difficult to assign to individual alleles. Cytomegalovirus status was reported to be diagnosed by the classifier with high specificity and sensitivity in both the original and validation cohorts. Linkage disequilibrium might explain the correlated functional status among segregating V segments, but an unknown experimental factor could not be ruled out. A later analysis found that most CMV-associated TCR beta chains appeared HLA-restricted, with HLA associations seemingly driven largely by CMV exposure. A further reported finding was that TCR beta sequences accurately predicted the HLA-A and HLA-B alleles for most subjects in the first cohort. The cohort was sequenced for TCR beta chains only, and without alpha or paired-chain data the features that could be detected were limited. Roughly uniform sequencing depth across donors was assumed in presence/absence analyses, although this assumption may not hold. A later genetic analysis reported fewer N-insertions in productive TCRs among donors in an Asian-associated ancestry cluster than the roughly 640-donor mean. For the cohort, immune exposure information was limited to CMV serostatus. The study listed over 150 TCR beta chains as associated with cytomegalovirus. Because counts were too low, roughly 18 rarely observed V segments, including chromosome 9 orphons, were left out of the earlier analysis of approximately 500 of the donors. HLA typing was unavailable for some donors at each locus, so association tests used only the typed subset. Most TCR sequences were observed very rarely across donors, whereas some public TCRs were present in many individuals. The 87-base-pair reads could not distinguish some IMGT-functional V segments, including TRBV6-2 and TRBV6-3, so those segments were excluded.

In total, approximately 610 healthy bone marrow donors made up the cohort. At the time of sampling, every cohort member was nominally healthy, though immune exposures that went unrecorded were likely present. The donor tested CMV seropositive, placing the donor among the 290 or so seropositive members of the cohort. Each donor provided a peripheral blood sample, and peripheral blood mononuclear cells were used for TCR beta sequencing. The Qiagen DNeasy Blood Extraction Kit was used to extract genomic DNA from the blood cell samples. With regard to this clone: The target of this receptor is not known. No base quality values were provided; no much bigger clone lies one nucleotide off.

The method behind the library was the immunoSEQ multiplex PCR assay. The multiplex PCR relied on a mix of 60 forward primers for TCR Vbeta segments and 13 reverse primers for TCR Jbeta segments. A multiplex PCR assay on genomic DNA amplified the CDR3 region of rearranged TCR beta genes. The Illumina HiSeq System was used to sequence the amplified TCR beta libraries as 87-base-pair reads. As for the authors' bioinformatics: Across the 666 repertoires, a later analysis counted 80 million or so unique TCR beta chains, roughly 11 million of which were shared by at least two donors. To remove PCR and sequencing errors, raw reads were error-corrected and collapsed into unique sequences using a nearest-neighbor algorithm that merged closely related sequences. CDR3 sequences were aligned to IMGT reference sequences to assign V, D and J gene segments. For a sequence to be retained, at least a six-nucleotide match to both a V gene segment and a J gene segment was required. Rearrangements were classified as productive when the CDR3 lacked stop codons and remained in frame with V and J, and all other rearrangements were classified as non-productive. Following IMGT convention, CDR3 was defined as the stretch from the second conserved V-encoded cysteine up to the conserved J-encoded phenylalanine. The earlier analysis of a few hundred of the donors excluded any sequence lacking an unambiguous match to a single V gene segment. An earlier analysis of 550 to 650 of the donors classified V segments as functional when productive rearrangements were above 56.7% and as segregating when the standard deviation between donors was above 5%. A statistical classification framework was developed to diagnose cytomegalovirus status using the catalog of TCR beta chain sequences. In a later analysis, TCR nucleotide sequences were compared against IMGT/GENE-DB human TR gene sequences so that V and J genes could be assigned. The TCRdist pipeline was used in a later analysis to assign CDR3 sequences and most-parsimonious VDJ recombination scenarios. In a later analysis, each TCR beta chain was defined by its CDR3 amino acid sequence together with its V-gene family, and reads lacking a unique V-gene family were excluded. As a way to deal with suspected cross-contamination and a sequencing artifact, a later analysis dropped 640 or so nucleotide sequences that were highly shared and had low generation probability. A later analysis calculated a clonal expansion index for each public chain from normalized within-repertoire ranks of inferred template counts. Generation probabilities in a later analysis came from a VDJ recombination model fitted to out-of-frame rearrangements, and those results were checked against IGoR. Hypergeometric tests were used in a later analysis to score TCR-TCR, TCR-HLA and TCR-CMV co-occurrence, with a repertoire-size bias correction applied to the TCR pairs. False discovery rates were estimated in a later analysis by permuting HLA or CMV assignments 20 times. A later analysis grouped co-occurring TCRs with DBSCAN, adding TCRdist sequence similarity when clustering within HLA-allele-positive subsets. For co-occurrence clustering, repertoires with fewer than 30,000 or more than 120,000 public chains were excluded, along with several repertoires with anomalous nucleotide sharing. TCRdb carries this immuneACCESS record with in-frame sequences only. Its versions omit some clonotypes, under half of them owing to an unresolved V gene in the studies checked, with the rest unexplained. The DNA was the basis for D and trimming; V, J and clone size are from that table. For this sample there are 100,000 to 150,000 clones; 81% appear just once. The ten largest clonotypes hold 4% of the sample.

For CDR1 and CDR2, the germline V gene (reference sequence) lists LNHDA and SQIVND. The CDR3 sequence holds 19 residues, the cysteine and phenylalanine included. Only the CDR3 part of the read is kept: 57 bases, read in frame from the first base. V and J are trimmed by 3 bases and 9 bases, and the gene matches miss 19 bases of the junction. This TCR was sampled from a man aged 18 to 30 in good health and CMV-seropositive. This receptor chain uses TRBV19 and TRBJ2-1; 11 junctional bases match TRBD2. The specimen sequenced was PBMCs. The sequenced DNA is TGTGCCAGTAGTATGTCCCCCCCTAGCGGGAGGACCAGAGATGTTGAGCAGTTCTTC. Translation gives CASSMSPPSGRTRDVEQFF.